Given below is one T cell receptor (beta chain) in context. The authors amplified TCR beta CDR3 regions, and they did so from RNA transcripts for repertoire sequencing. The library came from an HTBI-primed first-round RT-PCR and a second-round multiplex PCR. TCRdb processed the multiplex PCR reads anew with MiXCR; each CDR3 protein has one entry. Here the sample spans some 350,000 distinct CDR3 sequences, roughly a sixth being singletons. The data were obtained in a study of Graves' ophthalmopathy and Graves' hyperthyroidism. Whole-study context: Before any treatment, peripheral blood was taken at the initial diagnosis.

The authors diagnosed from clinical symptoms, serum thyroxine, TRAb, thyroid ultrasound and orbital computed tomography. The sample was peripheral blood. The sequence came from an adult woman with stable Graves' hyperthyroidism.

The CDR3 bases are TGTGCCAGCACAATCCAGTGCTCCGGGGAGCTGTTTTTT. Its protein product is CASTIQCSGELFF. This chain uses TRBV7-9 with TRBJ2-2; D not certain. V lost 7 bases, J lost 6 bases, and 12 bases lay in between. Looked up from germline, CDR1 is SEHNR and CDR2 is FQNEAQ (reference sequence). The CDR3 extends over 13 amino acids.